The 14 T cell receptor beta chains listed next were all sequenced from one sample in a study of cytomegalovirus exposure and HLA in healthy donors. In the PCR, 60 Vbeta and 13 Jbeta primers were used. Produced via immunoSEQ multiplex PCR; TCRdb's table is partial and in-frame only. The sample holds roughly 120,000 clones, roughly 65% seen once. The sample consisted of PBMCs. The receptors were gathered from a man aged 40-49 years in good health and CMV-seropositive.

The J gene is TRBJ1-5, the V gene TRBV19, with D perhaps TRBD1 (6 bases). Per germline, CDR1 LNHDA and CDR2 SQIVND (reference sequence). V lost 0 bases, J lost 6 bases, and 12 bases lay in between. There are 15 residues in the CDR3. Written as DNA, the CDR3 is TGTGCCAGTAGTATAGAAGGCAGGGGCAGTCAGCCCCAGCATTTT. Translation: CASSIEGRGSQPQHF.

The chain joins TRBV28 to TRBJ2-5; TRBD1 aligns across 7 bases. Germline V gene data show CDR1 as MDHEN and CDR2 as SYDVKM. The CDR3 covers 14 residues. The J segment lost 1 base and the V segment lost 7 bases, leaving 6 bases of the junction unmatched. The CDR3 coding sequence is TGTGCCAGCAATAGAGGGGGCCGCCAAGAGACCCAGTACTTC. Residues: CASNRGGRQETQYF.

On this clone itself: Relative to the germline gene, one junction end is altered; a read error may explain this. CDR3 region: CSVVQGAGNTVYF. CDR3 coding DNA: TGCAGCGTTGTACAGGGGGCGGGAAACACCGTATATTTT. V usage is TRBV29-1 and J usage is TRBJ1-3; 9 bases agree with TRBD1. There are 13 residues in the CDR3. The germline CDR1 and CDR2 sequences are SQVTM and ANQGSEA.

This rearrangement joins TRBV19 to TRBJ2-2, with D unresolved. V shed 7 bases and J shed 0 bases, with 12 bases lying between them. CDR1 is LNHDA and CDR2 is SQIVND in the germline V gene (reference sequence). The CDR3 has 15 amino acids. CDR3 nucleotide sequence: TGTGCCAGTACTCTAGGAGTAACGAACACCGGGGAGCTGTTTTTT. Amino acid sequence: CASTLGVTNTGELFF. Supplemented by reference TRBV19 and TRBJ2-2, the full variable domain reads DGGITQSPKYLFRKEGQNVTLSCEQNLNHDAMYWYRQDPGQGLRLIYYSQIVNDFQKGDIAEGYSVSREKKESFPLTVTSAQKNPTAFYLCASTLGVTNTGELFFGEGSRLTVL.

The chain has TRBV10-2 and TRBJ1-2, with 8 bases fitting TRBD1. V shed 2 bases and J 8 bases; nucleotides not matched to a gene: 4. In germline, CDR1 is WSHSY, CDR2 SAAADI. The CDR3 runs to 13 residues. The CDR3 reads CASSEVPGGGYTF. For the CDR3, the DNA is TGCGCCAGCAGTGAGGTCCCAGGGGGCGGCTACACCTTC.

This clone was detected only once. The gene calls are TRBV18 and TRBJ2-7; D remains unclear. V dropped 4 bases and J dropped 0 bases, with 13 bases sitting between them. Per germline, CDR1 KGHSH and CDR2 LQKENI. CDR3 length: 15 amino acids. CDR3 sequence: CASSLAVSSSYEQYF. The CDR3 nucleotides are TGTGCCAGCTCACTTGCAGTCTCCTCCTCCTACGAGCAGTACTTC.

The chain couples TRBV5-1 to TRBJ2-2; D may be TRBD1 (7 bases). V was shortened by 8 bases and J by 4 bases, with 12 bases between the two germline ends. This CDR3 comprises 13 residues. CDR1 is SGHRS, CDR2 YFSETQ, per germline. CDR3 nucleotide sequence: TGCGCCAGTAGACAGGGAGGCACCGGGGAGCTGTTTTTT. Protein product: CASRQGGTGELFF. The variable domain in full, completed from reference TRBV5-1 and TRBJ2-2, reads KAGVTQTPRYLIKTRGQQVTLSCSPISGHRSVSWYQQTPGQGLQFLFEYFSETQRNKGNFPGRFSGRQFSNSRSEMNVSTLELGDSALYLCASRQGGTGELFFGEGSRLTVL.

This clone has just one count. The chain uses TRBV5-8 and TRBJ2-1; tentative D call: TRBD2 (6 bases). Germline CDR1 is SGHTS and CDR2 is YDEGEE. This CDR3 comprises 13 residues. V lost 3 bases, J lost 10 bases, and 14 bases lay in between. CDR3 protein: CASSSQPGAEQFF. The CDR3 DNA reads as TGTGCCAGCAGCTCACAACCGGGAGCCGAGCAGTTCTTC.

The J gene is TRBJ1-2, the V gene TRBV10-3; D perhaps matches TRBD1 (5 bases). The CDR3 consists of 15 residues. The germline gives CDR1 ENHRY, CDR2 SYGVKD. Trimming pared 0 bases from V and 0 bases from J, leaving 8 bases between. Written as DNA, the CDR3 is TGTGCCATCAGTGAGTCCGGGGGAGCTAACTATGGCTACACCTTC. Protein sequence: CAISESGGANYGYTF.

The V call is TRBV10-2, the J call TRBJ2-7; possible D gene TRBD1, 6 bases. The CDR3 runs to 12 residues. Trimming removed 6 bases at V and 2 bases at J, with 8 bases between. Germline-derived CDR1 and CDR2 are WSHSY and SAAADI. The CDR3: CASRAGAYEQYF. The CDR3 bases are TGCGCCAGCAGGGCAGGGGCCTACGAGCAGTACTTC.

In this sample, this clone turned up a few times. The gene calls are TRBV20-1 and TRBJ2-7, with D unresolved. Trimming removed 5 bases at V and 2 bases at J, with 7 bases between. Per the germline V gene, CDR1 is DFQATT and CDR2 is SNEGSKA (reference sequence). CDR3 length equals 11 residues. CDR3 residues: CSALLTYEQYF. As DNA, the CDR3 is TGCAGTGCTCTCTTAACCTACGAGCAGTACTTC.

This chain links TRBV5-4 with TRBJ2-1; possibly TRBD2 for D (7 bases). V was pared by 6 bases and J by 8 bases, with 15 bases between. The CDR3 is made up of 13 amino acids. Germline V CDR1 and CDR2: SGHNT, YYREEE (reference sequence). This chain's CDR3 is CASKGGGLDEQFF. The DNA for the CDR3 is TGTGCCAGCAAGGGAGGGGGGTTGGATGAGCAGTTCTTC.

J is TRBJ1-1 and V is TRBV6-5; 7 nucleotides line up with TRBD1. Losses at the gene ends were 6 bases for V and 5 bases for J; bases not matched to a gene: 9. Looked up from germline, CDR1 is MNHEY and CDR2 is SVGAGI. CDR3 length: 14 residues. Here the CDR3 DNA reads TGTGCCAGCAGGTCAGGGGGGACAAGAACTGAAGCTTTCTTT. Its protein is CASRSGGTRTEAFF.

This clone was detected only a few times. This sequence joins TRBV29-1 and TRBJ2-1; 12 bases agree with TRBD2. This CDR3 comprises 14 residues. CDR1 and CDR2 (germline): SQVTM, ANQGSEA. With V trimmed by 6 bases and J by 5 bases, 5 bases remained unmatched. The CDR3 DNA follows: TGCAGCGTCGACGGACTAGCGGGAAACAATGAGCAGTTCTTC. Amino acids: CSVDGLAGNNEQFF.